These T cell receptor beta chains were read from a single sample in a study of cytomegalovirus exposure and HLA in healthy donors. Only in-frame clones appear in the TCRdb table, and some are missing; sequencing was by immunoSEQ multiplex PCR. Among around 20,000 clones listed, 97% were seen once. Sequenced: PBMCs. The receptors derive from a young man in good health and CMV-seropositive. CDR3s include the opening cysteine and the closing phenylalanine or tryptophan. A D gene is named only where the DNA matches it firmly. Rows give clone size only sometimes, using once, few, many, or a class for an expanded clone.

clone_size | j_call | d_call | v_call | cdr3_aa | cdr3_nt
. | TRBJ2-1 | TRBD2 | TRBV7-2 | CASSWGLAGGSHEQFF | TGTGCCAGCAGCTGGGGACTAGCGGGTGGGTCCCATGAGCAGTTCTTC
. | TRBJ2-3 | . | TRBV2 | CASMDRLSTDTQYF | TGTGCCAGCATGGACAGACTCAGCACAGATACGCAGTATTTT
. | TRBJ2-7 | . | TRBV11-2 | CASSSLYEQYF | TGTGCCAGCAGCTCCCTCTACGAGCAGTACTTC
. | TRBJ2-1 | TRBD2 | TRBV9 | CASSVVVVAPGGNEQFF | TGTGCCAGCAGCGTAGTAGTAGTGGCCCCGGGAGGCAATGAGCAGTTCTTC
. | TRBJ2-7 | . | TRBV7-9 | CASSLEITYEQYF | TGTGCCAGCAGTCTCGAGATCACCTACGAGCAGTACTTC
. | TRBJ2-3 | TRBD2 | TRBV6-5 | CASSLGTSGRRDTQYF | TGTGCCAGCAGTTTGGGGACTAGCGGGAGAAGAGATACGCAGTATTTT
. | TRBJ2-7 | . | TRBV6-6 | CASSPRTDYEQYF | TGTGCCAGCAGTCCACGGACAGACTACGAGCAGTACTTC
. | TRBJ2-5 | TRBD2 | TRBV27 | CASSLWGGLEAGETQYF | TGTGCCAGCAGTTTATGGGGTGGACTAGAGGCGGGGGAGACCCAGTACTTC
. | TRBJ1-2 | . | TRBV30 | CAWTSLRVSYGYTF | TGTGCCTGGACCTCCCTTCGGGTTAGCTATGGCTACACCTTC
. | TRBJ2-1 | TRBD2 | TRBV7-6 | CASSFYSGSSRNEQFF | TGTGCCAGCAGCTTTTATAGCGGGAGCAGTAGAAATGAGCAGTTCTTC
. | TRBJ2-5 | TRBD1 | TRBV28 | CASSSRDSQETQYF | TGTGCCAGCAGTTCACGGGACAGCCAAGAGACCCAGTACTTC
. | TRBJ1-3 | . | TRBV6-1 | CASSDQGSSGNTIYF | TGTGCCAGCAGTGATCAGGGCAGCTCTGGAAACACCATATATTTT
. | TRBJ2-7 | TRBD1 | TRBV5-1 | CASSLVQGEQGEQYF | TGCGCCAGCAGCTTGGTACAGGGGGAGCAAGGCGAGCAGTACTTC
. | TRBJ2-6 | TRBD2 | TRBV15 | CATSRDKGRGLRWGANVLTF | TGTGCCACCAGCAGAGATAAAGGGAGGGGACTCAGGTGGGGGGCCAACGTCCTGACTTTC
. | TRBJ2-3 | . | TRBV29-1 | CSVEEAASTDTQYF | TGCAGCGTTGAAGAAGCCGCGTCCACAGATACGCAGTATTTT
. | TRBJ1-2 | . | TRBV27 | CASSFQGNYGYTF | TGTGCCAGCAGTTTTCAGGGTAACTATGGCTACACCTTC
. | TRBJ2-7 | TRBD2 | TRBV28 | CASSSLPGGGEQYF | TGTGCCAGCAGTAGCCTCCCGGGAGGAGGCGAGCAGTACTTC
. | TRBJ2-2 | . | TRBV6-4 | CASSDGTNTGELFF | TGTGCCAGCAGTGACGGGACAAACACCGGGGAGCTGTTTTTT
. | TRBJ1-2 | . | TRBV7-3 | CASSAQGNYGYTF | TGTGCCAGCAGCGCACAGGGTAACTATGGCTACACCTTC
. | TRBJ1-3 | . | TRBV10-2 | CASSDHRDSGNTIYF | TGCGCCAGCAGTGATCACAGGGACTCTGGAAACACCATATATTTT
. | TRBJ2-7 | TRBD1 | TRBV10-3 | CAISEGTGLYSYEQYF | TGTGCCATCAGTGAAGGGACAGGTCTCTACTCCTACGAGCAGTACTTC
. | TRBJ2-7 | . | TRBV2 | CASTEWGLSYEQYF | TGTGCCAGCACCGAGTGGGGACTTTCCTACGAGCAGTACTTC
. | TRBJ1-2 | TRBD1 | TRBV28 | CASSFPQGVYGYTF | TGTGCCAGCAGTTTCCCACAGGGGGTCTATGGCTACACCTTC
. | TRBJ1-4 | . | TRBV18 | CASSPPSGIGDEKLFF | TGTGCCAGCTCACCACCTTCGGGAATCGGGGATGAAAAACTGTTTTTT
once | TRBJ2-3 | TRBD1 | TRBV7-9 | CASSGTGKGTDTQYF | TGTGCCAGCAGCGGGACAGGGAAGGGGACAGATACGCAGTATTTT